This T cell receptor beta chain emerged from a study of neurological immune-mediated disorders. There are many counts of this clonotype. It was by 5'RACE with 10-nucleotide random UMIs that the cDNA was made. Each CDR3 protein gets one entry after TCRdb re-called the 5' RACE reads with MiXCR. Here the sample spans roughly 120,000 distinct CDR3 sequences, roughly 3.2% being singletons. Per germline, CDR1 SGHDT and CDR2 YYEEEE. The V gene lost 0 bases and the J gene lost 2 bases, with 5 bases spanning the gap. The CDR3 runs to 13 residues. The specimen was PBMCs. The receptor was derived from a woman in her twenties or thirties with multiple sclerosis. The chain uses TRBV5-6 and TRBJ2-5; a weak D match, TRBD1 (5 bases). For the CDR3, the DNA is TGTGCCAGCAGCTTGGGACAGCAAGAGACCCAGTACTTC. Translated: CASSLGQQETQYF.